The rows below give T cell receptor beta chains drawn from one sample of a study of blood T cells in healthy people across ages. In TCRdb, the 5' RACE reads were re-called with MiXCR into one record per CDR3 protein. The table includes about 1 million distinct CDR3 sequences, 20% to 25% detected once. The same sample was also used in a study of T cells of mothers and their children.

The sequencing sample was made of blood. These receptor sequences come from a girl aged 2 to 9 in good health. Each CDR3 is given with its conserved first and last residue. D genes are given only for firm matches. Rows may omit the clone size; those that give it use once, few, many or a size class.

NA	TRBV2	NA	TRBJ2-1	CASSEILEWEWQFF	TGTGCCAGCAGTGAGATCCTGGAGTGGGAATGGCAGTTCTTC
NA	TRBV20-1	TRBD2	TRBJ2-7	CSASDEASGSYEQYF	TGCAGTGCTAGCGATGAGGCTAGCGGTTCCTACGAGCAGTACTTC
few	TRBV3-1	NA	TRBJ2-7	CASSQGPGGEQYF	TGTGCCAGCAGCCAGGGACCCGGGGGCGAGCAGTACTTC
few	TRBV20-1	TRBD1	TRBJ2-7	CSARGQGEAMKVAYEQYF	TGCAGTGCTAGAGGACAGGGGGAAGCCATGAAGGTCGCCTACGAGCAGTACTTC
NA	TRBV10-2	NA	TRBJ2-7	CASKKGMSYEQYF	TGCGCCAGCAAGAAGGGGATGTCCTACGAGCAGTACTTC
few	TRBV5-1	TRBD1	TRBJ2-7	CASSSGTALSYEQYF	TGCGCCAGCAGCTCCGGGACAGCCTTATCCTACGAGCAGTACTTC
NA	TRBV5-1	NA	TRBJ2-1	CASSLGADPYNEQFF	TGCGCCAGCAGCTTGGGGGCGGACCCCTACAATGAGCAGTTCTTC
NA	TRBV5-4	TRBD2	TRBJ2-5	CASSFSLAGNRETQYF	TGTGCCAGCAGCTTTTCCCTAGCGGGAAATAGAGAGACCCAGTACTTC
NA	TRBV29-1	NA	TRBJ2-7	CSVVQVYEQYF	TGCAGCGTTGTACAGGTCTACGAGCAGTACTTC
NA	TRBV29-1	NA	TRBJ1-2	CSVRRGSFDGYTF	TGCAGCGTCAGGAGGGGGAGCTTTGATGGCTACACCTTC
few	TRBV7-9	NA	TRBJ2-5	CASSLSQKETQYF	TGTGCCAGCAGCCTATCACAGAAAGAGACCCAGTACTTC
once	TRBV20-1	TRBD2	TRBJ2-1	CSARFPGRPYNEQFF	TGCAGTGCTAGATTCCCCGGGAGGCCCTACAATGAGCAGTTCTTC
few	TRBV20-1	NA	TRBJ1-6	CSAREMRGWLLHF	TGCAGTGCTAGAGAGATGAGGGGATGGCTCCTCCACTTT
few	TRBV9	NA	TRBJ1-2	CASSDKNYGYTF	TGTGCCAGCAGCGACAAGAACTATGGCTACACCTTC
NA	TRBV29-1	NA	TRBJ2-5	CSVYSGGDWTQYF	TGCAGCGTTTATAGCGGTGGGGACTGGACCCAGTACTTC
NA	TRBV12-3/TRBV12-4	TRBD2	TRBJ2-2	CATLSAGVSTGELFF	TGTGCCACCTTATCGGCGGGGGTGAGCACCGGGGAGCTGTTTTTT
NA	TRBV19	NA	TRBJ2-1	CASSIQLWVSNEQFF	TGTGCCAGTAGTATTCAGCTCTGGGTTTCCAATGAGCAGTTCTTC
NA	TRBV19	NA	TRBJ1-1	CASSIILGGDTEAFF	TGTGCCAGTAGTATTATATTAGGTGGGGACACTGAAGCTTTCTTT
few	TRBV12-3/TRBV12-4	NA	TRBJ1-2	CASSPVTVDGYAF	TGTGCCAGCAGTCCGGTAACGGTAGATGGCTACGCCTTC
few	TRBV6-2/TRBV6-3	NA	TRBJ2-5	CASSSVSSLQETQYF	TGTGCCAGCAGTTCGGTTAGCAGCCTCCAAGAGACCCAGTACTTC
few	TRBV4-3	NA	TRBJ2-3	CASSRGTEGEDTQYF	TGCGCCAGCAGCCGAGGGACGGAGGGGGAAGATACGCAGTATTTT
NA	TRBV12-3/TRBV12-4	NA	TRBJ1-3	CASSLKQWTTIYF	TGTGCCAGCAGTTTGAAACAATGGACCACCATATATTTT
NA	TRBV4-1	NA	TRBJ2-3	CASSPPLRAADTQYF	TGCGCCAGCAGCCCCCCCCTAAGGGCGGCAGATACGCAGTATTTT
few	TRBV9	NA	TRBJ1-1	CASSVEGGQNTEAFF	TGTGCCAGCAGCGTAGAGGGGGGGCAGAACACTGAAGCTTTCTTT
NA	TRBV5-4	NA	TRBJ2-7	CASSLGYNEQYF	TGTGCCAGCAGCTTGGGTTACAATGAGCAGTACTTC
few	TRBV7-9	NA	TRBJ2-5	CASSSPGHRETQYF	TGTGCCAGCAGCTCACCAGGGCACCGGGAGACCCAGTACTTC
NA	TRBV19	NA	TRBJ1-2	CASSSTETSFYGYTF	TGTGCCAGTAGTTCGACAGAAACCTCTTTCTATGGCTACACCTTC
few	TRBV29-1	TRBD2	TRBJ2-1	CSAGPGSGREGEQFF	TGCAGCGCGGGACCGGGTAGCGGGAGGGAGGGTGAGCAGTTCTTC
few	TRBV7-2	TRBD1	TRBJ1-2	CASSMGQGTNYGYTF	TGTGCCAGCAGCATGGGACAGGGCACTAACTATGGCTACACCTTC
many	TRBV12-3/TRBV12-4	NA	TRBJ1-1	CASSLVGEAFF	TGTGCCAGCAGTCTGGTGGGTGAAGCTTTCTTT
few	TRBV20-1	TRBD2	TRBJ2-1	CSAISLAGYNEQFF	TGCAGTGCTATATCCCTAGCGGGGTACAATGAGCAGTTCTTC
many	TRBV12-3/TRBV12-4	NA	TRBJ2-5	CASSLSTWQTQYF	TGTGCCAGCAGCCTGAGCACTTGGCAGACCCAGTACTTC
NA	TRBV20-1	NA	TRBJ2-1	CSVGGGAQNEQFF	TGCAGTGTAGGGGGGGGGGCCCAGAATGAGCAGTTCTTC
few	TRBV3-1	NA	TRBJ1-2	CASSQGGNYGYTF	TGTGCCAGCAGCCAGGGGGGGAACTATGGCTACACCTTC
few	TRBV15	TRBD2	TRBJ2-7	CATSRVRDGGDEQYF	TGTGCCACCAGCAGAGTAAGAGATGGGGGGGACGAGCAGTACTTC
few	TRBV5-5	NA	TRBJ1-5	CASSLGGNREDQPQHF	TGTGCCAGCAGCTTGGGGGGCAATCGGGAAGATCAGCCCCAGCATTTT
NA	TRBV29-1	NA	TRBJ1-4	CSVEDGINEKLFF	TGCAGCGTTGAGGACGGAATAAATGAAAAACTGTTTTTT
few	TRBV4-2	TRBD1	TRBJ2-5	CASSSRQGIFQETQYF	TGTGCCAGCAGCTCCCGACAGGGTATCTTCCAAGAGACCCAGTACTTC
few	TRBV5-1	NA	TRBJ2-3	CASSFPGERADTQYF	TGCGCCAGCAGCTTCCCCGGGGAGAGGGCAGATACGCAGTATTTT
few	TRBV20-1	NA	TRBJ1-3	CSASAGYLSGNTIYF	TGCAGTGCTAGCGCAGGATACTTATCTGGAAACACCATATATTTT
many	TRBV25-1	NA	TRBJ2-2	CASSVANTGELFF	TGTGCCAGCAGTGTAGCGAACACCGGGGAGCTGTTTTTT
few	TRBV5-1	NA	TRBJ2-2	CASSPERWNTGELFF	TGCGCCAGCAGCCCAGAGCGGTGGAACACCGGGGAGCTGTTTTTT